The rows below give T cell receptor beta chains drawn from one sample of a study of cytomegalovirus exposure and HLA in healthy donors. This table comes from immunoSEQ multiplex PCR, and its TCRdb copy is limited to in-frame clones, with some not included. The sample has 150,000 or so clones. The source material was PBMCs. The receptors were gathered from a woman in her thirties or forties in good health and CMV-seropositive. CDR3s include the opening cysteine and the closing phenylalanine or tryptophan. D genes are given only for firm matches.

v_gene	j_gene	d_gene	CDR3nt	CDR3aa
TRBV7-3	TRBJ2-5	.	TGTGCCAGCAGCTCTCGGGAGTCTGAAGAGACCCAGTACTTC	CASSSRESEETQYF
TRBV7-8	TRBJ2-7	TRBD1	TGTGCCAGCAGCCCAGGGAGGCTATCGGGACAGGGTTCCTACGAGCAGTACTTC	CASSPGRLSGQGSYEQYF
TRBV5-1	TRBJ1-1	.	TGCGCCAGCAGCTTGGTCGGCAGGGGTATCACTGAAGCTTTCTTT	CASSLVGRGITEAFF
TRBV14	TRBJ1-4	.	TGTGCCAGCAGCCTCGTTGAGGGAAAACTGTTTTTT	CASSLVEGKLFF
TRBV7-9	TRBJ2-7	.	TGTGCCAGCAGTCCTCATGCGGACAGAGCCTACGAGCAGTACTTC	CASSPHADRAYEQYF
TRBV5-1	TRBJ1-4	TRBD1	TGCGCCAGCAGCCTGTACTCCGGACAGGGTGGTGAAAAACTGTTTTTT	CASSLYSGQGGEKLFF
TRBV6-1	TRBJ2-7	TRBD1	TGTGCCAGCAGTGAACCGGGACAGGGCTCCTACGAGCAGTACTTC	CASSEPGQGSYEQYF
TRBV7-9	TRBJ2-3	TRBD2	TGTGCCAGCAGCTTAGGGACTAGCGGGAAAGGGGATACGCAGTATTTT	CASSLGTSGKGDTQYF
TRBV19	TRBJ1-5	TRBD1	TGTGCCAGTACCATAACAGGGGATAATCAGCCCCAGCATTTT	CASTITGDNQPQHF
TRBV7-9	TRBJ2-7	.	TGTGCCAGCAGCTTCTCAAAGCGCGGAGGTGCCTACGAGCAGTACTTC	CASSFSKRGGAYEQYF
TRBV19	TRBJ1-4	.	TGTGCCAGTAGTAGAGCGACTAGATCGACGGGGGAAAAACTGTTTTTT	CASSRATRSTGEKLFF
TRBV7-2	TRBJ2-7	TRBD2	TGTGCCAGCAGACCAGGGACTAACCGCGAGCAGTACTTC	CASRPGTNREQYF
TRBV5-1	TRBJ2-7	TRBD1	TGCGCCAGCAGCTTGCGGGGACAGGGTTCCGGCGAGCAGTACTTC	CASSLRGQGSGEQYF
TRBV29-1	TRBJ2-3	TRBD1	TGCAGCGTTCTCCCGGGACAGGGTAGGACAGATACGCAGTATTTT	CSVLPGQGRTDTQYF
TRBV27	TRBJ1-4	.	TGTGCCAGCAGCCGCAGGACAGTTGTTAATGAAAAACTGTTTTTT	CASSRRTVVNEKLFF
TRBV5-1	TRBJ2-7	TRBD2	TGCGCCAGCAGCCGCGGGGGTAACTCCTACGAGCAGTACTTC	CASSRGGNSYEQYF
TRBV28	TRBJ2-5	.	TGTGCCAGCAGTTTGAGGCGAGGACAAGAGACCCAGTACTTC	CASSLRRGQETQYF
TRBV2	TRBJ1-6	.	TGTGCCAGCACACTACGTGAAAATTCACCCCTCCACTTT	CASTLRENSPLHF
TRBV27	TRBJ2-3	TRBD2	TGTGCCAGCAGTCCGACTAGCGGGATCCCGGATACGCAGTATTTT	CASSPTSGIPDTQYF
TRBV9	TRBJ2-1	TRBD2	TGTGCCAGCAGCGTAGACCTCGTGACTAGCGGGAGAACCCATGAGCAGTTCTTC	CASSVDLVTSGRTHEQFF
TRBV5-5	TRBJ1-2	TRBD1	TGTGCCAGCAGCTTGGCCCCAGGGGGGACTCCTAACTATGGCTACACCTTC	CASSLAPGGTPNYGYTF
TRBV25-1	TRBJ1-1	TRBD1	TGTGCCAGCAACAGGGGAACTGAAGCTTTCTTT	CASNRGTEAFF
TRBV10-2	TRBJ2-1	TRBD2	TGCGCCAGCATTAAGGGACTAGCGGGTCACAATGAGCAGTTCTTC	CASIKGLAGHNEQFF
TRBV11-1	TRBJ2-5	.	TGTGCCAGCAGCTTAAGACTAGATGGAGAGACCCAGTACTTC	CASSLRLDGETQYF
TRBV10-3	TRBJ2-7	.	TGTGCCATCAGTGATTACTCCTACGAGCAGTACTTC	CAISDYSYEQYF
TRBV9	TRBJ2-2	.	TGTGCCAGCAGCGTAAGCGGAGTCGCGAACACCGGGGAGCTGTTTTTT	CASSVSGVANTGELFF
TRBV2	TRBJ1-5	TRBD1	TGTGCCAGCAGCCCCAATGGGGGACAGGGGAAAAATCAGCCCCAGCATTTT	CASSPNGGQGKNQPQHF
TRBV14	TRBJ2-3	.	TGTGCCAGCAGCCAAGATCTCTCCCATACGCAGTATTTT	CASSQDLSHTQYF
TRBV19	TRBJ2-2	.	TGTGCCAGTAGTAAAGCAAGGTCTCAGGGGTATGGGGAGAACACCGGGGAGCTGTTTTTT	CASSKARSQGYGENTGELFF
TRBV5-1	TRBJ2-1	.	TGCGCCAGCAGCTTTACCGCTAGCGTCAATGAGCAGTTCTTC	CASSFTASVNEQFF
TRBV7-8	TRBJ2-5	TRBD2	TGTGCCAGCAGCTTAGGAGCGGGAGGGCCGGAAGAGACCCAGTACTTC	CASSLGAGGPEETQYF
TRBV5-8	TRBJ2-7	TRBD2	TGTGCCAGCAGCTCGGGAGGGACTCGTCGCCAGCAGTACTTC	CASSSGGTRRQQYF
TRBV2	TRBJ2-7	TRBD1	TGTGCCAGCATAAGGGGGCCGGACTCCCACGAGCAGTACTTC	CASIRGPDSHEQYF
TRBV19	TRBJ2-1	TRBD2	TGTGCCAGTAGTATTATTGGGACTAGCGGCGGGGGTGAGCAGTTCTTC	CASSIIGTSGGGEQFF
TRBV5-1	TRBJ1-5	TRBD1	TGCGCCAGCAGCTGGACAGGGGATAGCAATCAGCCCCAGCATTTT	CASSWTGDSNQPQHF
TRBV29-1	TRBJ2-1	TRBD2	TGCAGCGTTGAAGGCGGGAGGCCCCTAAATGAGCAGTTCTTC	CSVEGGRPLNEQFF
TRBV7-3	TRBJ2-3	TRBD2	TGTGCCAGCAGCTTTTCGGGAGGGGGCACAGATACGCAGTATTTT	CASSFSGGGTDTQYF
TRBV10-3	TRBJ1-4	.	TGTGCCATCAGTGGGAACAGAAAACCCGAAAAACTGTTTTTT	CAISGNRKPEKLFF
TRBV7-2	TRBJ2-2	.	TGTGCCAGCAGCTTAGGGAGGGGCACCGGGGAGCTGTTTTTT	CASSLGRGTGELFF
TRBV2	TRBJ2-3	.	TGTGCCAGCAGTGGAGAGCGGGTCTCAGATACGCAGTATTTT	CASSGERVSDTQYF
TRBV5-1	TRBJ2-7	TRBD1	TGCGCCAGCAGCTCGGGGACAGGGGGAACCTACGAGCAGTACTTC	CASSSGTGGTYEQYF
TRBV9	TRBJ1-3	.	TGTGCCAGCAGCGGACAGAACTCTGGAAACACCATATATTTT	CASSGQNSGNTIYF
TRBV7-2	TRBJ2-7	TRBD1	TGTGCCAGCAGCTTAATGGGACAGGTAGGGACCTACGAGCAGTACTTC	CASSLMGQVGTYEQYF
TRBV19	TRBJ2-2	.	TGTGCCAGTAGTAAAAGGACTGCCACCGGGGAGCTGTTTTTT	CASSKRTATGELFF
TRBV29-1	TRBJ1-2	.	TGCAGCGTTGTCATACTCGACTGGGGCTACACCTTC	CSVVILDWGYTF
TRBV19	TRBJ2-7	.	TGTGCCAGTAGTATAGGGTCCGGAGCTGGAGACGAGCAGTACTTC	CASSIGSGAGDEQYF
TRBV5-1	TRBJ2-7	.	TGCGCCAGCAGCTTGGCTCCGAGCTCCTACGAGCAGTACTTC	CASSLAPSSYEQYF
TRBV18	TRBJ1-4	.	TGTGCCAGCTCACCGGGGAGTGAAAAACTGTTTTTT	CASSPGSEKLFF
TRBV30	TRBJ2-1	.	TGTGCCTGGAGGGACGGACTTTACAGTGAGCAGTTCTTC	CAWRDGLYSEQFF
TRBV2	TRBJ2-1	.	TGTGCCAGCAGTGCCGGTCTAGTTGAGGCCAATGAGCAGTTCTTC	CASSAGLVEANEQFF
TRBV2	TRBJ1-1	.	TGTGCCAGCAGTCAGGAGGCAGGTCGGGCTTTCTTT	CASSQEAGRAFF
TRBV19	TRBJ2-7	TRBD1	TGTGCCAGTAGTTTAGACCGGGACAGGGTCAACGAGCAGTACTTC	CASSLDRDRVNEQYF
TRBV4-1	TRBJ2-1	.	TGCGCCAGCAGCCAAGAAGCTGGGGCAAGCTCCTACAATGAGCAGTTCTTC	CASSQEAGASSYNEQFF